The present TCR beta chain was sequenced within a study of blood T cell repertoires in COVID-19. Study at large: Samples taken during acute and convalescent COVID-19 were collected in the United States, Italy and Spain. PBMCs, B-cell-depleted T cells, or T cells were the source of the cDNA or gDNA that made up the material.

There are 14 residues in the CDR3. Between the trimmed V and J ends, which lost 2 bases and 5 bases, there was a span of 12 bases. CDR1 and CDR2 (germline): WSHSY, SAAADI. Sequencing was performed with immunoSEQ multiplex PCR; in TCRdb, only in-frame clones are kept and a portion is missing. The data contain 150,000 to 200,000 clones, approximately 85% of them seen just once; the ten biggest clones take up approximately 10%. The sequence was obtained from a man in his 60s with active or convalescent COVID-19. The J gene is TRBJ2-5, the V gene TRBV10-2; possibly TRBD2 for D (5 bases). The sample was peripheral blood. CDR3 protein: CASSEGSPRETQYF. The CDR3 coding sequence is TGCGCCAGCAGTGAGGGGAGCCCCCGGGAGACCCAGTACTTC.